This T cell receptor beta chain was documented in a study of CD8+ T cells in alopecia areata. Looking at the study overall: Administration of oral tofacitinib to treated patients was at 5 to 10 mg twice daily. After 6 to 18 months of tofacitinib, follow-up continued 6 months off drug.

Extracted from the samples, RNA was reverse transcribed into cDNA to serve as the sequencing template. TCRdb's copy holds only in-frame clones and misses some; the assay was immunoSEQ multiplex PCR. The sample shows 170,000 or so clones, around 63% of them seen only once. General study findings and limits: Greater clonality was observed in lesional scalp samples, especially alopecia totalis/universalis, versus normal scalp.

Of note for this clone: Its target is not known.

Both peripheral blood and punch biopsies of lesional scalp skin were obtained from patients who had alopecia areata. The CDR3 extends over 13 amino acids. CDR1 is SNHLY, CDR2 FYNNEI, per germline. V lost 6 bases, J lost 3 bases, and 2 bases stayed unmatched. The material sequenced was CD4+ T cells sorted from blood, taken at week 0. This TCR derives from a human donor with alopecia areata. J is TRBJ1-1 and V is TRBV2, with TRBD1 matching 9 bases. The CDR3 bases are TGTGCCAGCAGCGGACAGGGGTACACTGAAGCTTTCTTT. Translated, it gives CASSGQGYTEAFF.